This paragraph reports one TCR beta chain. Measured with immunoSEQ multiplex PCR; TCRdb has only the in-frame clones, and not every one. The sample has 120,000 or so clones, approximately 91% seen once. The sample originates from a study of T cell responses to AZD1222 COVID-19 vaccine. The germline V and J ends were trimmed by 5 bases and 5 bases, with 9 bases remaining between them. The CDR3 runs to 13 residues. Germline V gives CDR1 LNHDA, CDR2 SQIVND (reference sequence). Source: peripheral blood, taken on day 0 of AZD1222 vaccination. J is TRBJ2-2 and V is TRBV19, with D tentatively TRBD1 (6 bases). The source is an adult in good health. This CDR3 is CASSPTGTGELFF. Written as DNA, the CDR3 is TGTGCCAGTAGTCCGACAGGAACCGGGGAGCTGTTTTTT.